Each of the 29 T cell receptor beta chains below was sequenced from the same sample in a study of cytomegalovirus exposure and HLA in healthy donors. Libraries were prepared by immunoSEQ multiplex PCR; TCRdb keeps only in-frame clonotypes and omits some of them. Found here are some 290,000 clones, 70% to 90% of them singletons; the top ten hold approximately 0.95%. Specimen: PBMCs. All receptors derive from a man aged 25 to 45 in good health and CMV-seronegative.

The V call is TRBV9, the J call TRBJ1-4; 9 nucleotides line up with TRBD1. V was pared by 2 bases and J by 3 bases, with 5 bases of the junction left unmatched. This CDR3 has 16 residues. Germline V gene sequence: CDR1 SGDLS, CDR2 YYNGEE. DNA of the CDR3: TGTGCCAGCAGCGTCGGACGACAGGGGGCTAATGAAAAACTGTTTTTT. It encodes CASSVGRQGANEKLFF.

This clone was observed a single time. V gene TRBV4-1 combines with J gene TRBJ2-1, with TRBD2 identical over 7 bases. V trimming: 1 base; J trimming: 10 bases; junction bases outside the gene matches: 4. Germline CDR1 is MGHRA and CDR2 is YSYEKL. CDR3 length: 13 residues. The CDR3 region has the DNA TGCGCCAGCAGCCAAGCGGGGCGGGAGGAGCAGTTCTTC. This translates into CASSQAGREEQFF.

This clone has only one observation. V gene TRBV9 combines with J gene TRBJ2-1, with D tentatively TRBD2 (6 bases). In germline, CDR1 is SGDLS, CDR2 YYNGEE. V was trimmed by 1 base and J by 6 bases, leaving 14 bases between them. The CDR3 contains 15 residues. This chain's CDR3 is CASSVSSGLFNEQFF. In DNA form, the CDR3 reads TGTGCCAGCAGCGTATCGTCGGGACTTTTCAATGAGCAGTTCTTC.

The chain has TRBV5-5 and TRBJ1-1; D is unresolved. CDR1 and CDR2 from the germline V gene are SGHKS and YYEKEE (reference sequence). This CDR3 is 15 amino acids long. Trimming removed 0 bases at V and 0 bases at J, with 9 bases between. The CDR3 sequence: CASSLGARMNTEAFF. CDR3 sequence (DNA): TGTGCCAGCAGCTTGGGGGCCCGGATGAACACTGAAGCTTTCTTT.

The chain uses TRBV5-6 and TRBJ2-7; 9 bases fit TRBD2. Germline V CDR1 and CDR2: SGHDT, YYEEEE. There are 15 residues in the CDR3. V dropped 0 bases and J dropped 5; count of bases not matched to a gene: 6. CDR3 in amino acids: CASSLGLGGGDEQYF. The CDR3 DNA reads TGTGCCAGCAGCTTGGGGCTTGGCGGGGGGGACGAGCAGTACTTC. Together with reference TRBV5-6 and TRBJ2-7, the CDR3 gives the full variable domain: DAGVTQSPTHLIKTRGQQVTLRCSPKSGHDTVSWYQQALGQGPQFIFQYYEEEERQRGNFPDRFSGHQFPNYSSELNVNALLLGDSALYLCASSLGLGGGDEQYFGPGTRLTVT.

The rearrangement uses TRBV5-1 and TRBJ2-4, with 12 bases fitting TRBD1. From germline, CDR1 is SGHRS and CDR2 YFSETQ. The CDR3 length is 13 residues. Trimming at V came to 4 bases and at J to 15 bases, leaving 8 bases not matched to a gene. The DNA of the CDR3 is TGCGCCAGCAGCGCCGGGACAGGGGGCTACCTGTACTTC. It yields the protein CASSAGTGGYLYF. Combining the CDR3 with reference TRBV5-1 and TRBJ2-4 gives the whole variable domain KAGVTQTPRYLIKTRGQQVTLSCSPISGHRSVSWYQQTPGQGLQFLFEYFSETQRNKGNFPGRFSGRQFSNSRSEMNVSTLELGDSALYLCASSAGTGGYLYFGAGTRLSVL.

V is TRBV30 and J is TRBJ2-7; D is undetermined. Trimming stripped 0 bases from V and 4 bases from J, with 4 bases between. There are 11 residues in the CDR3. Germline values: CDR1 GTSNPN, CDR2 SVGIG (reference sequence). The DNA for the CDR3 is TGTGCCTGGAGTGTCGGTTACGAGCAGTACTTC. Its translation is CAWSVGYEQYF.

The rearrangement links TRBV19 to TRBJ1-1; D remains unclear. Germline CDR1 is LNHDA and CDR2 is SQIVND (reference sequence). Deletions cut 6 bases from V and 6 bases from J, with 14 bases between. CDR3 size: 13 residues. The CDR3 loop reads CASRRPLRSEAFF. DNA of the CDR3: TGTGCCAGTAGAAGACCCCTGAGGTCTGAAGCTTTCTTT.

The genes are TRBV2 and TRBJ2-3, with TRBD1 matching 7 bases. J lost 1 base, V lost 4 bases, and 5 bases had no gene match. Germline V CDR1 and CDR2: SNHLY, FYNNEI. This CDR3 comprises 15 residues. The chain's CDR3 is CASSGQTGGTDTQYF. DNA for the CDR3: TGTGCCAGCAGTGGACAAACAGGGGGCACAGATACGCAGTATTTT.

This chain uses TRBV5-1 with TRBJ2-7, with D perhaps TRBD2 (5 bases). This CDR3 spans 12 amino acids. Looked up from germline, CDR1 is SGHRS and CDR2 is YFSETQ. V was trimmed by 9 bases and J by 1 base, leaving 11 bases between them. The CDR3 loop reads CATGLTSYEQYF. The DNA for the CDR3 is TGCGCCACCGGACTTACATCCTACGAGCAGTACTTC. The whole variable domain, remainder taken from reference TRBV5-1 and TRBJ2-7, is KAGVTQTPRYLIKTRGQQVTLSCSPISGHRSVSWYQQTPGQGLQFLFEYFSETQRNKGNFPGRFSGRQFSNSRSEMNVSTLELGDSALYLCATGLTSYEQYFGPGTRLTVT.

A few counts support this clone. The V and J genes are TRBV4-1 and TRBJ1-6; no clear D gene. Per the germline V gene, CDR1 is MGHRA and CDR2 is YSYEKL. The CDR3 is 17 residues long. The ends were cut back, 4 bases at V and 9 bases at J, with 22 bases in the middle. The CDR3 sequence is CASSPNRPGFGGSPLHF. CDR3 DNA: TGCGCCAGCAGCCCTAATAGGCCGGGTTTTGGCGGTTCACCCCTCCACTTT.

This clone was observed once. The chain joins TRBV6-4 to TRBJ1-4; the D gene is possibly TRBD1 (6 bases). The length of the CDR3 is 16 residues. Trimming removed 2 bases at V and 1 base at J, with 11 bases between. Germline loops: CDR1 MRHNA, CDR2 SNTAGT. The CDR3 region has the DNA TGTGCCAGCAGTGACAGGACAGCGGAAACTAATGAAAAACTGTTTTTT. Its protein is CASSDRTAETNEKLFF.

The chain is built from TRBV19 and TRBJ1-2; TRBD1 aligns across 10 bases. Germline loops: CDR1 LNHDA, CDR2 SQIVND (reference sequence). The CDR3 spans 10 residues. The CDR3 is CDDRGLGYTF. CDR3 DNA sequence: TGTGACGACAGGGGGCTCGGCTACACCTTC.

The chain carries TRBV6-5 and TRBJ2-7, with TRBD1 matching over 8 bases. The CDR3 contains 15 residues. The junction had 9 bases not matched to a gene; V was cut back by 4 bases and J by 4 bases. Germline lookup yields CDR1 MNHEY and CDR2 SVGAGI. CDR3: CASSLGQGRLYEQYF. The CDR3 DNA follows: TGTGCCAGCAGTTTAGGACAGGGACGTCTTTACGAGCAGTACTTC.

This chain links TRBV11-2 with TRBJ1-3; 7 bases map to TRBD1. CDR1 and CDR2 from the germline V gene are SGHAT and FQNNGV. The junction had 6 bases not matched to a gene; V was cut back by 2 bases and J by 2 bases. The CDR3 loop spans 16 amino acids. The CDR3 protein is CASSLRGGTAGNTIYF. In DNA form, the CDR3 reads TGTGCCAGCAGCTTAAGGGGTGGGACAGCTGGAAACACCATATATTTT.

This rearrangement joins TRBV9 to TRBJ1-2, with D possibly matching TRBD1 (6 bases). This CDR3 region has 16 residues. V lost 4 bases, J lost 2 bases, and 18 bases lay in between. Per germline, CDR1 SGDLS and CDR2 YYNGEE. The CDR3 loop reads CASSPGGAVRNYGYTF. CDR3 sequence (DNA): TGTGCCAGCAGCCCGGGGGGGGCAGTAAGAAACTATGGCTACACCTTC.

The gene calls are TRBV15 and TRBJ2-3; weak D call: TRBD2 (6 bases). The V end was cut by 0 bases, the J end by 2 bases, with 18 bases between. The CDR3 sequence is 18 residues long. Germline CDR1 and CDR2: LNHNV and YYDKDF (reference sequence). The CDR3 DNA sequence: TGTGCCACCAGCAGAGATCCCCACTATCGGGGGTACACAGATACGCAGTATTTT. Protein product: CATSRDPHYRGYTDTQYF.

This clone was counted once. CDR3 bases: TGTGCCAGCCGGAGGGGTATAGCCAAAAACATTCAGTACTTC. It encodes CASRRGIAKNIQYF. This chain links TRBV2 with TRBJ2-4; maybe TRBD2 (6 bases). CDR3 length: 14 amino acids. V was pared by 8 bases and J by 0 bases, with 11 bases between. Germline CDR1 and CDR2: SNHLY and FYNNEI. Full variable domain (missing parts from reference TRBV2 and TRBJ2-4): EPEVTQTPSHQVTQMGQEVILRCVPISNHLYFYWYRQILGQKVEFLVSFYNNEISEKSEIFDDQFSVERPDGSNFTLKIRSTKLEDSAMYFCASRRGIAKNIQYFGAGTRLSVL.

The V and J genes are TRBV4-1 and TRBJ1-1; 8 nucleotides line up with TRBD1. V lost 2 bases to trimming and J lost 4 bases; unmatched junction nucleotides: 12. Germline assignment: CDR1 MGHRA and CDR2 YSYEKL. This CDR3 region has 17 residues. The CDR3 is CASSQTGTGYSGTEAFF. CDR3 DNA: TGCGCCAGCAGCCAAACCGGGACAGGTTATTCTGGCACTGAAGCTTTCTTT.

The chain employs TRBV6-6 and TRBJ1-6; TRBD1 might be the D (6 bases). The CDR3 length is 15 residues. Germline V gene data show CDR1 as MNHNY and CDR2 as SVGAGI (reference sequence). Trimming left V 9 bases short and J 8 bases short, with 20 bases between. This CDR3 is CASLRGGEEDSPLHF. The CDR3 DNA reads TGTGCCAGTCTGAGGGGGGGGGAGGAGGATTCACCCCTCCACTTT.

This clone was detected once. The rearrangement uses TRBV6-5 and TRBJ1-3; D uncertain. The CDR3 covers 12 residues. Germline CDR1 and CDR2: MNHEY and SVGAGI. Trimming took 3 bases from V and 10 from J, leaving 10 bases between them. The CDR3 is CASSYDRVTIYF. The CDR3 DNA is TGTGCCAGCAGTTATGATCGGGTGACCATATATTTT.

The chain has TRBV5-6 and TRBJ2-7; TRBD1 matches 8 bases. Germline V gives CDR1 SGHDT, CDR2 YYEEEE. V lost 1 base and J lost 5; bases outside the gene matches: 8. This CDR3 is built from 15 residues. The chain's CDR3 is CASSLSGTGSNEQYF. The CDR3 bases are TGTGCCAGCAGCTTGTCCGGGACAGGTAGCAACGAGCAGTACTTC.

The chain recombines TRBV7-7 with TRBJ2-7, with TRBD1 matching 10 bases. V lost 1 base to trimming and J lost 6 bases; unmatched junction nucleotides: 6. Germline CDR1 and CDR2: SSHAT and FNYEAQ (reference sequence). CDR3 length: 15 amino acids. CDR3 sequence (DNA): TGTGCCAGCAGCTTAGGGACAGGGGGGACTGGCGAGCAGTACTTC. It specifies CASSLGTGGTGEQYF. Full variable domain (outside the CDR3, taken from reference TRBV7-7 and TRBJ2-7): GAGVSQSPRYKVTKRGQDVTLRCDPISSHATLYWYQQALGQGPEFLTYFNYEAQPDKSGLPSDRFSAERPEGSISTLTIQRTEQRDSAMYRCASSLGTGGTGEQYFGPGTRLTVT.

This chain joins TRBV27 and TRBJ2-7; 8 nucleotides agree with TRBD1. The V segment lost 3 bases and the J segment 4 bases; nucleotides outside the gene matches: 8. Germline-derived CDR1 and CDR2 are MNHEY and SMNVEV (reference sequence). The CDR3 consists of 15 residues. The CDR3 loop reads CASSFVARGRYEQYF. In nucleotides, the CDR3 is TGTGCCAGCAGTTTTGTGGCCAGGGGGCGATACGAGCAGTACTTC.

The J gene is TRBJ2-3, the V gene TRBV4-1, with 9 bases lining up with TRBD1. The CDR3 extends over 18 amino acids. V shed 2 bases, J shed 1 base, and the junction held 10 bases outside the gene matches. CDR1 is MGHRA, CDR2 YSYEKL, per germline. CDR3 loop: CASSQWKGQGVGTDTQYF. DNA of the CDR3: TGCGCCAGCAGCCAATGGAAGGGACAGGGCGTTGGCACAGATACGCAGTATTTT.

The chain combines TRBV5-4 with TRBJ2-1; TRBD2 aligns across 8 bases. V lost 2 bases, J lost 8 bases, and 9 bases stayed unmatched. Per the germline V gene, CDR1 is SGHNT and CDR2 is YYREEE (reference sequence). CDR3 length: 15 amino acids. CDR3 in DNA: TGTGCCAGCAGCTTAGAGGGGACTAGTTCATATGAGCAGTTCTTC. This sequence encodes CASSLEGTSSYEQFF. Filled out from reference TRBV5-4 and TRBJ2-1, the complete variable domain reads ETGVTQSPTHLIKTRGQQVTLRCSSQSGHNTVSWYQQALGQGPQFIFQYYREEENGRGNFPPRFSGLQFPNYSSELNVNALELDDSALYLCASSLEGTSSYEQFFGPGTRLTVL.

This chain connects TRBV4-1 to TRBJ1-1, with unresolved D. Per the germline V gene, CDR1 is MGHRA and CDR2 is YSYEKL. This CDR3 has 15 residues. V was trimmed by 0 bases and J by 0 bases, leaving 8 bases between them. The DNA for the CDR3 is TGCGCCAGCAGCCAAGAGAGCTTCATGAACACTGAAGCTTTCTTT. This gives the protein CASSQESFMNTEAFF.

This clone has only one observation. The chain uses TRBV19 and TRBJ1-6; 7 nucleotides line up with TRBD1. V lost 3 bases, J lost 4 bases, and 3 bases stayed unmatched. The germline V gene encodes CDR1 LNHDA and CDR2 SQIVND (reference sequence). The CDR3 spans 15 residues. In DNA, the CDR3 is TGTGCCAGTAGTATTTTGGGACAGTATAATTCACCCCTCCACTTT. It codes for CASSILGQYNSPLHF.

This rearrangement joins TRBV18 to TRBJ2-5, with 8 bases lining up with TRBD2. V was pared by 0 bases and J by 4 bases, with 4 bases of the junction left unmatched. The CDR3 contains 15 residues. Per the germline V gene, CDR1 is KGHSH and CDR2 is LQKENI. The CDR3 reads CASSPPRGAGETQYF. The CDR3 DNA is TGTGCCAGCTCACCACCGCGGGGGGCCGGAGAGACCCAGTACTTC.